What follows are 19 T cell receptor beta chains derived from one specimen sequenced in a study of T cell responses to AZD1222 COVID-19 vaccine (dated by TCRdb to the early 2020s). Libraries were built with the immunoSEQ multiplex PCR assay. The immuneACCESS repertoire file appears here via TCRdb, limited to in-frame rearrangements. These files lack a portion of the clones; in checked studies, under half of the deficit traces to unresolved V genes, and the cause of the others is not known. The sample table holds around 95,000 clones, of which approximately 90% were seen once. The ten largest clones capture about 1.7% of the sample. The time point label, as the study defines it: baseline before first vaccination. This specimen was peripheral blood, taken on day 0 of AZD1222 vaccination. The receptors shown here come from an adult in good health.

The rearrangement links TRBV10-3 to TRBJ1-2, with 7 positions matching TRBD1. With V trimmed by 2 bases and J by 8 bases, 5 bases remained unmatched. Germline V gives CDR1 ENHRY, CDR2 SYGVKD. This CDR3 comprises 13 residues. Here the CDR3 DNA reads TGTGCCATCAGTGAGAGGAGGGGGCAGGGCTACACCTTC. It yields the protein CAISERRGQGYTF.

DNA of the CDR3: TGTGCCAGCAGCTCAGAGGGACCGGGGGTCTACAATGAGCAGTTCTTC. This gives the protein CASSSEGPGVYNEQFF. The V gene is TRBV13, the J gene TRBJ2-1; D perhaps matches TRBD2 (6 bases). Trimming cost V 4 bases and J 3 bases, with 16 bases left between them. Germline V CDR1 and CDR2: PRHDT, FYEKMQ (reference sequence). The CDR3 length is 16 residues. Full variable domain (rest looked up from reference TRBV13 and TRBJ2-1): AAGVIQSPRHLIKEKRETATLKCYPIPRHDTVYWYQQGPGQDPQFLISFYEKMQSDKGSIPDRFSAQQFSDYHSELNMSSLELGDSALYFCASSSEGPGVYNEQFFGPGTRLTVL.

The chain links TRBV29-1 to TRBJ1-1; no firm D call. This CDR3 comprises 12 residues. The V gene lost 2 bases and the J gene lost 4 bases, with 8 bases spanning the gap. The germline V gene encodes CDR1 SQVTM and CDR2 ANQGSEA. In DNA form, the CDR3 reads TGCAGCGTTGAATCCGGGGTCACTGAAGCTTTCTTT. Translated: CSVESGVTEAFF.

This clone was seen a few times. The chain employs TRBV5-6 and TRBJ2-3; TRBD2 matches at 12 bases. Looked up from germline, CDR1 is SGHDT and CDR2 is YYEEEE. This CDR3 comprises 15 residues. J lost 3 bases, V lost 1 base, and 0 bases had no gene match. In DNA, the CDR3 is TGTGCCAGCAGCTTGACTAGCGGGAGGACAGATACGCAGTATTTT. Translating it yields CASSLTSGRTDTQYF.

This clone was counted a few times. The chain employs TRBV10-1 and TRBJ2-1, with unresolved D. Germline V gene data show CDR1 as WNHNN and CDR2 as SYGVQD (reference sequence). V lost 2 bases and J lost 1, with 12 bases in between. The CDR3 spans 16 residues. For the CDR3, the DNA is TGCGCCAGCAGTGAGGGAGCAGGAGATTCCTACAATGAGCAGTTCTTC. It translates to CASSEGAGDSYNEQFF.

The chain couples TRBV28 to TRBJ1-1, with no clear D. Germline V gene data show CDR1 as MDHEN and CDR2 as SYDVKM. The CDR3 covers 13 residues. V gave up 3 bases and J gave up 3 bases, with 8 bases separating them. Here the CDR3 reads CASSFGVYTEAFF. The CDR3 DNA is TGTGCCAGCAGTTTTGGGGTATACACTGAAGCTTTCTTT.

The chain joins TRBV11-2 to TRBJ1-1; TRBD1 matches 8 bases. Unmatched junction bases numbered 14, after V lost 4 bases and J lost 4 bases. CDR1 is SGHAT, CDR2 FQNNGV, per germline. The CDR3 runs to 17 residues. The CDR3 DNA follows: TGTGCCAGCAGCTCCGAACTGATTCCGGACAGGGCCACTGAAGCTTTCTTT. Amino acid sequence: CASSSELIPDRATEAFF.

The chain is built from TRBV7-2 and TRBJ2-2; 10 nucleotides line up with TRBD2. V was clipped by 5 bases and J by 4 bases; unmatched bases: 4. The CDR3 is made up of 15 amino acids. Germline V gene sequence: CDR1 SGHTA, CDR2 FQGNSA. CDR3 protein: CASSMGLAITGELFF. The CDR3 bases are TGTGCCAGCAGCATGGGACTAGCGATCACCGGGGAGCTGTTTTTT.

The V and J genes are TRBV7-9 and TRBJ1-4; no clear D. V gave up 4 bases and J gave up 5 bases, with 8 bases separating them. This CDR3 region has 13 residues. Germline V gene data show CDR1 as SEHNR and CDR2 as FQNEAQ (reference sequence). CDR3 DNA: TGTGCCAGCAGCTCCCAGGCGAATGAAAAACTGTTTTTT. This encodes CASSSQANEKLFF.

This clone occurred a few times. V and J are TRBV19 and TRBJ1-4; TRBD1 might be the D (5 bases). Trimming shortened V by 1 base and J by 4 bases, and 16 bases separated the two germline ends. CDR3 length: 17 residues. Germline loops: CDR1 LNHDA, CDR2 SQIVND (reference sequence). The CDR3 DNA is TGTGCCAGTAGTATAGGTGGACGGGGGATCCGTAATGAAAAACTGTTTTTT. Protein sequence: CASSIGGRGIRNEKLFF.

The chain carries TRBV5-4 and TRBJ2-6; D gene unclear. Trimming removed 4 bases at V and 4 bases at J, with 6 bases between. From germline, CDR1 is SGHNT and CDR2 YYREEE (reference sequence). This CDR3 has 13 amino acids. The CDR3 DNA is TGTGCCAGCAGCGCGTCGGGGGCCAACGTCCTGACTTTC. It encodes CASSASGANVLTF.

This clone was counted a single time. This chain connects TRBV28 to TRBJ1-6; D perhaps matches TRBD1 (6 bases). V lost 2 bases and J 5 bases, leaving 13 bases between the germline ends. This CDR3 contains 16 residues. CDR1 is MDHEN and CDR2 is SYDVKM in the germline V gene. This chain's CDR3 is CASSLRSDSHNSPLHF. The CDR3 region has the DNA TGTGCCAGCAGTTTAAGGTCGGACAGCCATAATTCACCCCTCCACTTT. Using reference TRBV28 and TRBJ1-6 for the parts outside the CDR3, the full variable domain is DVKVTQSSRYLVKRTGEKVFLECVQDMDHENMFWYRQDPGLGLRLIYFSYDVKMKEKGDIPEGYSVSREKKERFSLILESASTNQTSMYLCASSLRSDSHNSPLHFGNGTRLTVT.

This chain uses TRBV9 with TRBJ2-1, with 8 positions matching TRBD2. Trimming cost V 1 base and J 3 bases; bases outside gene matches: 6. Per the germline V gene, CDR1 is SGDLS and CDR2 is YYNGEE. This CDR3 has 16 amino acids. In DNA form, the CDR3 reads TGTGCCAGCAGCGTATCTGCTAGCGGGTTCTACAATGAGCAGTTCTTC. This sequence encodes CASSVSASGFYNEQFF.

The chain recombines TRBV6-1 with TRBJ1-2; TRBD1 matches 8 bases. This CDR3 is 15 amino acids long. The ends lost 1 base at V and 4 bases at J; junction bases unmatched: 5. The V gene's germline CDR1 is MNHNS and CDR2 SASEGT. CDR3 in DNA: TGTGCCAGCAGTGAAGACAGGGGGGCCGTCTATGGCTACACCTTC. Translated, it gives CASSEDRGAVYGYTF.

V is TRBV15 and J is TRBJ1-1, with no clear D. Germline V CDR1 and CDR2: LNHNV, YYDKDF (reference sequence). The CDR3 spans 14 residues. The V end was cut by 0 bases, the J end by 1 base, with 6 bases between. CDR3 sequence reads: CATSRELGNTEAFF. The CDR3 nucleotides are TGTGCCACCAGCAGAGAATTAGGGAACACTGAAGCTTTCTTT.

The J gene is TRBJ2-1, the V gene TRBV19; 7 bases align to TRBD2. In germline, CDR1 is LNHDA, CDR2 SQIVND (reference sequence). CDR3 size: 16 residues. V lost 7 bases, J lost 1 base, and 10 bases stayed unmatched. The CDR3 protein is CASTQLAVFSYNEQFF. The CDR3, as DNA: TGTGCCAGTACTCAGCTAGCGGTCTTTTCCTACAATGAGCAGTTCTTC.

The rearrangement joins TRBV28 to TRBJ2-7; D is uncertain. Germline V gives CDR1 MDHEN, CDR2 SYDVKM. V was cut by 4 bases and J by 7 bases, with 11 bases left in between. The CDR3 extends over 12 amino acids. The CDR3: CASSSSRWEQYF. The CDR3 DNA follows: TGTGCCAGCAGTTCGTCCCGCTGGGAGCAGTACTTC.

The sample holds one count of this clone. V and J are TRBV24-1 and TRBJ2-3; D gene uncertain. Between the trimmed V and J ends, which lost 0 bases and 4 bases, there was a span of 4 bases. Germline lookup yields CDR1 KGHDR and CDR2 SFDVKD. This CDR3 region has 13 residues. The CDR3 loop reads CATSDLFADTQYF. The CDR3 bases are TGTGCCACCAGTGATTTGTTCGCAGATACGCAGTATTTT.

In DNA, the CDR3 is TGTGCCTGGAGTGTACAGGATAATTCACCCCTCCACTTT. Protein sequence: CAWSVQDNSPLHF. The chain employs TRBV30 and TRBJ1-6; weak D call: TRBD1 (5 bases). Germline V gene data show CDR1 as GTSNPN and CDR2 as SVGIG (reference sequence). The V and J ends lost 0 bases and 5 bases respectively, with 5 bases between them. The CDR3 loop spans 13 amino acids.